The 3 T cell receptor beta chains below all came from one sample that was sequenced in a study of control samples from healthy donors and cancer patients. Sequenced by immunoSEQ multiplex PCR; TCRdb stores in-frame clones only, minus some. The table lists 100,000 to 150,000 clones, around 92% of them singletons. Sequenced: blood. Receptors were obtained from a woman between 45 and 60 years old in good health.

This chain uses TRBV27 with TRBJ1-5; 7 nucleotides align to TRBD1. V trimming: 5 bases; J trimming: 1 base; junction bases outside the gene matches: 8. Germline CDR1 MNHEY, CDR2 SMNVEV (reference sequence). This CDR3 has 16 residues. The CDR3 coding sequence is TGTGCCAGCAGTGCCTTCATGGACAGGAGCAATCAGCCCCAGCATTTT. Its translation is CASSAFMDRSNQPQHF.

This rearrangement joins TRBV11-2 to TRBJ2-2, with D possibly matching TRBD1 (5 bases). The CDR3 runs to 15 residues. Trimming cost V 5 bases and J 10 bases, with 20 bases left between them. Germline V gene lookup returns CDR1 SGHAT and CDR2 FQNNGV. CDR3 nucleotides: TGTGCCAGCAGCCCGACAGACCATAATTTGGCGGAGCTGTTTTTT. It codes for CASSPTDHNLAELFF.

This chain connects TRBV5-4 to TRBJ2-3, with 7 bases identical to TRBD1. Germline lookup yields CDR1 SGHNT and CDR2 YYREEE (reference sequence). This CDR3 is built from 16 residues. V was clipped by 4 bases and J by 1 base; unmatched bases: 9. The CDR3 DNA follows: TGTGCCAGCAGCATGGACAGGCATGTTGGCACAGATACGCAGTATTTT. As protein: CASSMDRHVGTDTQYF.